A single sample gave rise to the 21 T cell receptor beta chains below, sequenced in a study of shared clonotypes between healthy human individuals. Data came from immunoSEQ multiplex PCR; TCRdb stores just in-frame clones and leaves some out. The repertoire holds some 790,000 clones, with around 70% as singletons. What was sequenced was memory CD4+ T cells sorted from blood. Documented subset: CD45RA-negative fraction. The receptors come from a woman aged 30 to 39 in good health.

The chain joins TRBV2 to TRBJ2-1; TRBD2 agrees at 11 bases. CDR1 SNHLY and CDR2 FYNNEI come from the germline V gene. The J segment lost 11 bases and the V segment lost 4 bases, leaving 1 base of the junction unmatched. CDR3 length: 12 amino acids. The CDR3: CASSATSGKQFF. As DNA, the CDR3 is TGTGCCAGCAGTGCGACTAGCGGGAAGCAGTTCTTC. The full variable domain, with the rest looked up from reference TRBV2 and TRBJ2-1, is EPEVTQTPSHQVTQMGQEVILRCVPISNHLYFYWYRQILGQKVEFLVSFYNNEISEKSEIFDDQFSVERPDGSNFTLKIRSTKLEDSAMYFCASSATSGKQFFGPGTRLTVL.

This sequence joins TRBV7-3 and TRBJ2-3, with 7 positions matching TRBD1. V gave up 5 bases and J gave up 1 base; unmatched junction bases: 12. CDR1 and CDR2 from the germline V gene are SGHTA and FQGTGA. The CDR3 is 17 residues long. The chain's CDR3 is CASSTRQGRHGTDTQYF. The CDR3 DNA reads TGTGCCAGCAGCACCAGACAGGGAAGGCATGGCACAGATACGCAGTATTTT.

The chain is built from TRBV11-2 and TRBJ2-5; D is perhaps TRBD1 or TRBD2 (6 bases each). V lost 5 bases, J lost 5 bases, and 18 bases lay in between. Germline loops: CDR1 SGHAT, CDR2 FQNNGV. CDR3 size: 15 residues. CDR3 DNA sequence: TGTGCCAGCAGCCAGCTAGTGGGGGGCAGGGAGACCCAGTACTTC. It codes for CASSQLVGGRETQYF.

Only one count was recorded for this clone. This sequence joins TRBV5-1 and TRBJ2-2; 11 nucleotides align to TRBD2. CDR1 is SGHRS and CDR2 is YFSETQ in the germline V gene. This CDR3 has 18 residues. V dropped 3 bases and J dropped 0; count of bases not matched to a gene: 7. The CDR3 here is CASSWGQTSGTNTGELFF. The CDR3 DNA reads as TGCGCCAGCAGCTGGGGGCAGACTAGCGGGACGAACACCGGGGAGCTGTTTTTT.

The V call is TRBV5-1, the J call TRBJ1-2; 8 positions match TRBD1. This CDR3 spans 16 amino acids. The ends lost 3 bases at V and 3 bases at J; junction bases unmatched: 10. CDR1 is SGHRS and CDR2 is YFSETQ in the germline V gene. CDR3 sequence: CASSSWTGLRDYGYTF. The CDR3 DNA is TGCGCCAGCAGCTCTTGGACAGGGCTCAGGGACTATGGCTACACCTTC.

A remark on this clone: The same CDR3 arises from other DNA sequences in this sample as well. The chain uses TRBV5-1 and TRBJ1-1; no reliable D call. Germline CDR1 is SGHRS and CDR2 is YFSETQ. The CDR3 has 14 amino acids. V dropped 0 bases and J dropped 0 bases, with 6 bases sitting between them. CDR3 coding DNA: TGCGCCAGCAGCTTGGAGAGCATGAACACTGAAGCTTTCTTT. The encoded protein is CASSLESMNTEAFF.

V is TRBV19 and J is TRBJ1-3, with D hard to call. Per germline, CDR1 LNHDA and CDR2 SQIVND (reference sequence). Trimming removed 5 bases from V and 0 bases from J, with 8 bases in between. CDR3 length equals 14 residues. The CDR3 nucleotides are TGTGCCAGTAGTCCGGGGAGCTCTGGAAACACCATATATTTT. As protein: CASSPGSSGNTIYF.

This clone has just a few counts. Within the sample, other DNA sequences also encode this same CDR3. The J gene is TRBJ1-1, the V gene TRBV7-2; no clear D. Germline assignment: CDR1 SGHTA and CDR2 FQGNSA. V lost 4 bases, J lost 3 bases, and 9 bases lay in between. This CDR3 has 13 residues. The CDR3 sequence is CASSSQRDTEAFF. The CDR3 region has the DNA TGTGCCAGCAGCTCGCAAAGGGACACTGAAGCTTTCTTT.

The chain recombines TRBV19 with TRBJ2-3; 14 nucleotides line up with TRBD2. This CDR3 has 16 residues. The ends lost 7 bases at V and 4 bases at J; junction bases unmatched: 7. CDR1 is LNHDA, CDR2 SQIVND, per germline (reference sequence). CDR3 loop: CASKGLAGVIADTQYF. The CDR3 bases are TGTGCCAGTAAGGGACTAGCGGGAGTAATCGCAGATACGCAGTATTTT.

As for this clone: Other DNA sequences in this specimen translate into the identical CDR3. V and J are TRBV19 and TRBJ2-1, with D unclear. Trimming left V 1 base short and J 5 bases short, with 6 bases between. CDR1 and CDR2 (germline): LNHDA, SQIVND (reference sequence). The CDR3 length is 13 residues. The CDR3 coding sequence is TGTGCCAGTAGTATAGGCTCAAACAATGAGCAGTTCTTC. Protein sequence: CASSIGSNNEQFF.

The V gene is TRBV2, the J gene TRBJ1-4; possible D gene TRBD1, 5 bases. Germline V CDR1 and CDR2: SNHLY, FYNNEI. The CDR3 is 15 residues long. With 5 bases removed from V and 7 bases from J, the gap between germline ends came to 17 bases. The CDR3 spells CASSTGGGVGEKLFF. The CDR3 DNA reads TGTGCCAGCAGTACCGGGGGAGGGGTTGGTGAAAAACTGTTTTTT.

The rearrangement links TRBV11-2 to TRBJ1-1, with no clear D. From germline, CDR1 is SGHAT and CDR2 FQNNGV. Trimming cost V 2 bases and J 9 bases, with 10 bases left between them. The CDR3 totals 12 residues. The CDR3 reads CASSLYVSQAFF. DNA of the CDR3: TGTGCCAGCAGCTTATATGTGTCCCAAGCTTTCTTT.

The CDR3 protein is CAWALTGTETGELFF. CDR3 DNA: TGTGCCTGGGCACTAACCGGGACAGAAACCGGGGAGCTGTTTTTT. The J gene is TRBJ2-2, the V gene TRBV30, with 7 bases aligning to TRBD1. The germline V gene encodes CDR1 GTSNPN and CDR2 SVGIG (reference sequence). V lost 5 bases and J lost 5; bases outside the gene matches: 11. The CDR3 runs to 15 residues. The entire variable domain, with the rest obtained from reference TRBV30 and TRBJ2-2, is as follows: SQTIHQWPATLVQPVGSPLSLECTVEGTSNPNLYWYRQAAGRGLQLLFYSVGIGQISSEVPQNLSASRPQDRQFILSSKKLLLSDSGFYLCAWALTGTETGELFFGEGSRLTVL.

For this clone: The sample contains more than one DNA sequence encoding this CDR3. V usage is TRBV28 and J usage is TRBJ1-5, with TRBD1 matching 7 bases. This CDR3 comprises 13 residues. Germline V lookup: CDR1 MDHEN, CDR2 SYDVKM. With 2 bases clipped from V and 9 bases from J, the junction kept 4 bases outside the gene matches. DNA for the CDR3: TGTGCCAGCAGTTTAAGGGGGCGAAGGCCCCAGCATTTT. Encoded protein: CASSLRGRRPQHF.

This clone appeared a few times. The gene calls are TRBV6-6 and TRBJ2-7, with 13 bases aligning to TRBD2. CDR3 length: 14 residues. CDR1 and CDR2 from the germline V gene are MNHNY and SVGAGI (reference sequence). V lost 5 bases and J lost 5; bases outside the gene matches: 3. CDR3 residues: CASSRLAGGDEQYF. The CDR3 bases are TGTGCCAGCAGTCGACTAGCGGGGGGAGACGAGCAGTACTTC.

The rearrangement uses TRBV6-5 and TRBJ2-7, with D unclear. Germline V gene sequence: CDR1 MNHEY, CDR2 SVGAGI. The CDR3 loop spans 11 amino acids. Trimming stripped 2 bases from V and 5 bases from J, with 4 bases between. The chain's CDR3 is CASSYGDEQYF. CDR3 DNA sequence: TGTGCCAGCAGTTACGGTGACGAGCAGTACTTC.

This sequence joins TRBV19 and TRBJ2-2, with 13 bases matching TRBD2. The CDR3 has 16 amino acids. Losses at the gene ends were 3 bases for V and 7 bases for J; bases not matched to a gene: 5. CDR1 and CDR2 from the germline V gene are LNHDA and SQIVND (reference sequence). CDR3: CASSIGTSGTNGELFF. CDR3 in DNA: TGTGCCAGTAGTATTGGGACTAGCGGGACAAACGGGGAGCTGTTTTTT.

The chain is built from TRBV28 and TRBJ1-4, with D tentatively TRBD1 (6 bases). Per the germline V gene, CDR1 is MDHEN and CDR2 is SYDVKM. The CDR3 has 13 amino acids. The germline V and J ends were trimmed by 6 bases and 4 bases, with 9 bases remaining between them. The CDR3 sequence is CASSRTVNEKLFF. The CDR3 DNA is TGTGCCAGCAGCCGGACAGTTAATGAAAAACTGTTTTTT.

The chain carries TRBV6-1 and TRBJ2-5; 8 bases are shared with TRBD2. The germline CDR1 and CDR2 sequences are MNHNS and SASEGT. The CDR3 has 17 amino acids. The junction had 14 bases not matched to a gene; V was cut back by 3 bases and J by 5 bases. For the CDR3, the DNA is TGTGCCAGCAGTGACGGCCCGTGCGGGAAGCGGGGGGAGACCCAGTACTTC. Its translation is CASSDGPCGKRGETQYF.

The rearrangement joins TRBV6-1 to TRBJ2-2; D is possibly TRBD1 (5 bases). V was clipped by 7 bases and J by 4 bases, with 10 bases between them. The CDR3 covers 13 residues. Germline CDR1 and CDR2: MNHNS and SASEGT. The CDR3, as DNA: TGTGCCAGCACCCGACAGCTCACCGGGGAGCTGTTTTTT. Translation gives CASTRQLTGELFF.

Here the CDR3 reads CASSPLGQLSSGNTIYF. The CDR3 coding sequence is TGTGCCAGCAGTCCCCTGGGACAGCTAAGCTCTGGAAACACCATATATTTT. The gene calls are TRBV28 and TRBJ1-3, with 7 bases that match TRBD1. This CDR3 has 17 amino acids. V shed 5 bases and J 0 bases; nucleotides not matched to a gene: 10. CDR1 and CDR2 from the germline V gene are MDHEN and SYDVKM.